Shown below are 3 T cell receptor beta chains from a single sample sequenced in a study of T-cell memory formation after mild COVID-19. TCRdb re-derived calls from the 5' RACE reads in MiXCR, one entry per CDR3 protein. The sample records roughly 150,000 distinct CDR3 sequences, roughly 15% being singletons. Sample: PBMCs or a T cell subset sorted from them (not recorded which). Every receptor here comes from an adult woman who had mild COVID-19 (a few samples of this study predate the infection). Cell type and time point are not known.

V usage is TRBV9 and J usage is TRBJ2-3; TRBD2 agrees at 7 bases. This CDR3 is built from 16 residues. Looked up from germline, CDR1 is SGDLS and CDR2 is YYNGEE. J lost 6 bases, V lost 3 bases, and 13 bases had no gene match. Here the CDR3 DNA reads TGTGCCAGCAGCGCACGACTAGCCGACGGGGGGGATACGCAGTATTTT. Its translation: CASSARLADGGDTQYF.

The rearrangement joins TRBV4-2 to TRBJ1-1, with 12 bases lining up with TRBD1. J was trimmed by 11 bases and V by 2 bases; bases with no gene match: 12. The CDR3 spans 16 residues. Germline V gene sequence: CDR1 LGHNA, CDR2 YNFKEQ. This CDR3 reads CASSQPTGTGGARAFF. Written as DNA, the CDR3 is TGTGCCAGCAGCCAACCAACCGGGACAGGGGGCGCACGGGCTTTCTTT.

The CDR3 nucleotides read TGTGCCAGCAGCCGACCTAGCGGGGATGACAATGAGCAGTTCTTC. Translated: CASSRPSGDDNEQFF. The V gene is TRBV6-2 or TRBV6-3, the J gene TRBJ2-1, with 9 bases that match TRBD2. Germline CDR1 and CDR2: MNHEY and SVGEGT. The CDR3 is 15 residues long. J was trimmed by 5 bases and V by 6 bases; bases with no gene match: 8.